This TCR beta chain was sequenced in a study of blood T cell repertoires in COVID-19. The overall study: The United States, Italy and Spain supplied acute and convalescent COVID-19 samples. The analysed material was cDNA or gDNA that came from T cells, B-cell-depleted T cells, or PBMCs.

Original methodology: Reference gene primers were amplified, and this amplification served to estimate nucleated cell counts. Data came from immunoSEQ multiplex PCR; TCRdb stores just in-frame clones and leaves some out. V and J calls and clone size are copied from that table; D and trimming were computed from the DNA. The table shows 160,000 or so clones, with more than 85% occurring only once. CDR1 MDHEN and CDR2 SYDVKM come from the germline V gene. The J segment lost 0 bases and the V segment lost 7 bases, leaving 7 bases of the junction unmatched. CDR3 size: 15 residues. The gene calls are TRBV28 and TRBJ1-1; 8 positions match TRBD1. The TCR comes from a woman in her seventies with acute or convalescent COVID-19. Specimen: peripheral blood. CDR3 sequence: CASTGGGQVNTEAFF. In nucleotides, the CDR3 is TGTGCCAGCACCGGTGGGGGACAGGTGAACACTGAAGCTTTCTTT.